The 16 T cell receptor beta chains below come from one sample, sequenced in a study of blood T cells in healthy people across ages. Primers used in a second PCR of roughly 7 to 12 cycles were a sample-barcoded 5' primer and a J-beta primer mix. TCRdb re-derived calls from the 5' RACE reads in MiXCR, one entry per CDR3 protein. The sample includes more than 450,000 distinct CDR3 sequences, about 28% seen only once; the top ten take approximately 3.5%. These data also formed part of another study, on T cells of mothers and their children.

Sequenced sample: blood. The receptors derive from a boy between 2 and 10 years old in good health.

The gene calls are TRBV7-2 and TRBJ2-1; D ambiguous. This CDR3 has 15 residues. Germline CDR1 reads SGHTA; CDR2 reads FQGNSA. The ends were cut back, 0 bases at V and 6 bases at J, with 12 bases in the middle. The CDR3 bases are TGTGCCAGCAGCTTAGCTTCGGGTCACGGCAATGAGCAGTTCTTC. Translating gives CASSLASGHGNEQFF. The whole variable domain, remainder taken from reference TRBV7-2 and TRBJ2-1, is GAGVSQSPSNKVTEKGKDVELRCDPISGHTALYWYRQSLGQGLEFLIYFQGNSAPDKSGLPSDRFSAERTGGSVSTLTIQRTQQEDSAVYLCASSLASGHGNEQFFGPGTRLTVL.

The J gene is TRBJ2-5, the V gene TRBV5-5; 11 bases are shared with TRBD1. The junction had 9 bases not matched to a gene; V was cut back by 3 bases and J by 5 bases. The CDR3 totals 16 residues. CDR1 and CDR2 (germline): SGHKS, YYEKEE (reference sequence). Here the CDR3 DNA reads TGTGCCAGCAGCTCCCCAAGGACAGGGGGCGCGGAGACCCAGTACTTC. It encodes CASSSPRTGGAETQYF.

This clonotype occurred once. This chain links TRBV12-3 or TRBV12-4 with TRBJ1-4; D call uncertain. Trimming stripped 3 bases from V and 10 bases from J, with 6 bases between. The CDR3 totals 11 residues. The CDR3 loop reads CASSFGAKLFF. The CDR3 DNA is TGTGCCAGCAGTTTTGGTGCAAAACTGTTTTTT.

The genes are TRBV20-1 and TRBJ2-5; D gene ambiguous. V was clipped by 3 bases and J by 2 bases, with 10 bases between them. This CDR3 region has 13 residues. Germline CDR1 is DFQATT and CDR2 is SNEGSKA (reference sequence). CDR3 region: CSASSTGQETQYF. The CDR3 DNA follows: TGCAGTGCTAGCTCTACCGGACAAGAGACCCAGTACTTC.

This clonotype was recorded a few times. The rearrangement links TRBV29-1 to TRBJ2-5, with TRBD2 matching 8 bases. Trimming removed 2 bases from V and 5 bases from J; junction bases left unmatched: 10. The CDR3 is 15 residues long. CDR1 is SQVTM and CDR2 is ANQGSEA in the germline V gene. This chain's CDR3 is CSVERLAGMRETQYF. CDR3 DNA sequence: TGCAGCGTTGAAAGGCTAGCGGGTATGCGGGAGACCCAGTACTTC.

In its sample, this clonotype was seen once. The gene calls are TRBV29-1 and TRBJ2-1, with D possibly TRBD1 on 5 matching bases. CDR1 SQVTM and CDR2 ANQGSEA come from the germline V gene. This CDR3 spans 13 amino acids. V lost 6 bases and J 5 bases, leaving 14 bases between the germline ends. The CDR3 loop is CSVDVVGDNEQFF. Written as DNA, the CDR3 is TGCAGCGTAGACGTGGTAGGGGACAATGAGCAGTTCTTC.

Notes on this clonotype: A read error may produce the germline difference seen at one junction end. The CDR3 protein is CASSGTRETRYF. In DNA, the CDR3 is TGCGCCAGCAGTGGGACTAGGGAGACCCGGTACTTC. The rearrangement uses TRBV10-2 and TRBJ2-5; 7 bases fit TRBD2. This CDR3 contains 12 residues. CDR1 and CDR2 from the germline V gene are WSHSY and SAAADI.

For the CDR3, the DNA is TGCGCCAGCAGCGACAGGTTCTCCTACGAGCAGTACTTC. Its protein product is CASSDRFSYEQYF. The chain recombines TRBV5-1 with TRBJ2-7; a possible D gene is TRBD1 (6 bases). V lost 4 bases and J lost 0, with 8 bases in between. This CDR3 region has 13 residues. CDR1 SGHRS and CDR2 YFSETQ come from the germline V gene. Combining the CDR3 with reference TRBV5-1 and TRBJ2-7 gives the whole variable domain KAGVTQTPRYLIKTRGQQVTLSCSPISGHRSVSWYQQTPGQGLQFLFEYFSETQRNKGNFPGRFSGRQFSNSRSEMNVSTLELGDSALYLCASSDRFSYEQYFGPGTRLTVT.

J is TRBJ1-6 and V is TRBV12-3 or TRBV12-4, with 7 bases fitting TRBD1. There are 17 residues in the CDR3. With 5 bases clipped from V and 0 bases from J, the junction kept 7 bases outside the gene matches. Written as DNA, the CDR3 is TGTGCCAGCAGTCTCCGGGACAGAAGCTCCTATAATTCACCCCTCCACTTT. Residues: CASSLRDRSSYNSPLHF.

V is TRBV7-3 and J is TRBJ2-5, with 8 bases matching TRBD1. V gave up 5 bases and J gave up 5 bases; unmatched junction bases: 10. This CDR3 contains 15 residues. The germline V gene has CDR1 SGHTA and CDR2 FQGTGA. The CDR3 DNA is TGTGCCAGCAGCCTCCTCCCAGGGGGCAGGGAGACCCAGTACTTC. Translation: CASSLLPGGRETQYF.

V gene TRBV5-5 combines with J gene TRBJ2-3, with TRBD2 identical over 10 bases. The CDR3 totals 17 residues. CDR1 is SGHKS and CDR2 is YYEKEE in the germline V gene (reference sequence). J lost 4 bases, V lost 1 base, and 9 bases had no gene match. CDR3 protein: CASSLPTSGMDSDTQYF. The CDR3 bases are TGTGCCAGCAGCTTGCCTACTAGCGGGATGGACTCAGATACGCAGTATTTT.

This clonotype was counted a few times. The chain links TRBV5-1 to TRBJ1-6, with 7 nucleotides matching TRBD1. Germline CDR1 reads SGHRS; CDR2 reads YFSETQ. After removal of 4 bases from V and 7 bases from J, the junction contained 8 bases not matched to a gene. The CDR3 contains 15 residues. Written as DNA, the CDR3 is TGCGCCAGCAGCCCGGGGGACAGTGGAAATTCACCCCTCCACTTT. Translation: CASSPGDSGNSPLHF.

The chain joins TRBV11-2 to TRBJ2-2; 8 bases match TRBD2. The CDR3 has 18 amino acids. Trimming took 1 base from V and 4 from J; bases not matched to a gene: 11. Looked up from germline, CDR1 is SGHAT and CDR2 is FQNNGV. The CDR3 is CASSLAPLGSGSTGELFF. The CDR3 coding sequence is TGTGCCAGCAGCTTAGCCCCCCTTGGCAGCGGGAGCACCGGGGAGCTGTTTTTT.

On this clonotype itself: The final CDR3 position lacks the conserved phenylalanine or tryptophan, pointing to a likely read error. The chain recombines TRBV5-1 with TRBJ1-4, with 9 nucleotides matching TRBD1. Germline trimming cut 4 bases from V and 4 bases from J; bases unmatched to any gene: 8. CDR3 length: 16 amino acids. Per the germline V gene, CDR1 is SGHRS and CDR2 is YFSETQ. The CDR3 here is CASSPHGQGINEKLFS. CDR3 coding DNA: TGCGCCAGCAGCCCCCACGGACAGGGGATTAATGAAAAACTGTTTTCT.

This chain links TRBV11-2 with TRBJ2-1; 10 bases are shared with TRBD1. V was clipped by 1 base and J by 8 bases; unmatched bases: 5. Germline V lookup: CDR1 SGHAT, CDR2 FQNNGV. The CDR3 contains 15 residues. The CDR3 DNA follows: TGTGCCAGCAGCTTAGGTTGGACAGGGGGATATGAGCAGTTCTTC. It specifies CASSLGWTGGYEQFF.

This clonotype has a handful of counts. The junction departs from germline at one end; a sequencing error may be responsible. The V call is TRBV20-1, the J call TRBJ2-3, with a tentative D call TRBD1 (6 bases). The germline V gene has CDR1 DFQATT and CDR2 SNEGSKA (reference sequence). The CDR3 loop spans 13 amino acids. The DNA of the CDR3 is TGCAGTGCTCCTGGGGGCGGACCAGATGCGCAGTATTTT. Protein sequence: CSAPGGGPDAQYF.